Sequencing of this T cell receptor (beta chain) was carried out in a study of T cells after yellow fever vaccination. Across the study: Fractions of limited cellularity were prepared by means of SMART-Seq v4 Ultra Low Input. Study observations and caveats: There was a small share of clonotypes that showed up in both the CD4 and CD8 compartments. Clones that expanded after primary vaccination mostly reappeared after the booster (96% CD4, approximately 85% CD8).

5'RACE template switching added a universal primer site and UMIs to TCR cDNA. MiXCR, applied by TCRdb to the 5' RACE reads, yields one record per CDR3 protein. The repertoire has about 320,000 distinct CDR3 sequences, approximately 4.3% of them found once; the top ten carry just under 20%. This clonotype showed up many times. Its target is not known. CDR1 and CDR2 from the germline V gene are DFQATT and SNEGSKA (reference sequence). The CDR3 is 15 residues long. Trimming took 5 bases from V and 3 from J; bases not matched to a gene: 8. Specimen: PBMCs, collected 15 days after the yellow fever booster vaccination. The V call is TRBV20-1, the J call TRBJ1-2, with TRBD1 matching 11 bases. The TCR comes from a young man who received the YFV17D yellow fever vaccine. As DNA, the CDR3 is TGCAGTGCTCCCGACCCGGGACAGGGGGACTATGGCTACACCTTC. This translates into CSAPDPGQGDYGYTF.